The clone carrying this T cell receptor (beta chain) was counted ten times or more. What it binds is unknown. The CDR3 spans 15 residues. Germline CDR1 SGDLS, CDR2 YYNGEE. Between the trimmed V and J ends, which lost 0 bases and 10 bases, there was a span of 14 bases. This entry is derived from a study of neurological immune-mediated disorders. Study findings and constraints: Because no CDR3 amino acid sequences were shared across subjects by expanded clones, private repertoires were suggested in all groups. While HTLV-1-associated myelopathy showed the greatest TCR clonal expansion, multiple sclerosis showed the least, falling below healthy controls.

Time point described: longitudinal time-point 2. cDNA was made by 5'RACE with 10-nucleotide random UMIs. From the 5' RACE reads, TCRdb called clonotypes with MiXCR, one entry per CDR3 protein. In the table there are 57,000 or so distinct CDR3 sequences, nearly 10% of which are singletons. The J gene is TRBJ1-6, the V gene TRBV9, with D tentatively TRBD1 (6 bases). The sequencing sample was made of PBMCs. The clonotype was recovered from a man aged 25 to 40 in good health. The CDR3 is CASSVVEDSQSPLHF. In nucleotides, the CDR3 is TGTGCCAGCAGCGTAGTTGAGGACAGCCAGTCACCCCTCCACTTT.